Shown below are 32 T cell receptor beta chains from a single sample sequenced in a study of technical replicates of blood from a few donors. TCRdb keeps only in-frame clones here, not all; method: immunoSEQ multiplex PCR. This table has more than 75,000 clones, around 95% appearing once. The sample consisted of T cells isolated from PBMCs. These receptors were obtained from a human donor in good health.

The V and J genes are TRBV10-3 and TRBJ1-2, with 10 bases lining up with TRBD1. CDR3 length: 15 residues. Germline V gene data show CDR1 as ENHRY and CDR2 as SYGVKD. The trim removed 2 bases at V and 5 bases at J, leaving 5 bases unmatched. The CDR3 DNA is TGTGCCATCAGTGAGGGGGACAGGGGTTCGTATGGCTACACCTTC. It codes for CAISEGDRGSYGYTF.

The rearrangement joins TRBV6-1 to TRBJ1-6; D is undetermined. This CDR3 is 13 amino acids long. Germline V gene sequence: CDR1 MNHNS, CDR2 SASEGT. V was clipped by 0 bases and J by 10 bases, with 7 bases between them. The CDR3 DNA reads as TGTGCCAGCAGTGAAGCGCTAAAGTCACCCCTCCACTTT. Amino acids: CASSEALKSPLHF.

This clone was detected a few times. The chain has TRBV19 and TRBJ1-6; no definite D call. Trimming stripped 2 bases from V and 7 bases from J, with 6 bases between. CDR1 LNHDA and CDR2 SQIVND come from the germline V gene (reference sequence). The CDR3 is made up of 13 amino acids. CDR3 in DNA: TGTGCCAGTAGTATAACTTGGAATTCACCCCTCCACTTT. The encoded protein is CASSITWNSPLHF.

V is TRBV19 and J is TRBJ1-1; 9 positions match TRBD1. The J segment lost 7 bases and the V segment lost 5 bases, leaving 14 bases of the junction unmatched. The CDR3 totals 16 residues. CDR1 is LNHDA and CDR2 is SQIVND in the germline V gene (reference sequence). The CDR3: CASSRGQGTRGVEAFF. The CDR3 DNA reads as TGTGCCAGTAGTCGGGGACAGGGTACTCGGGGGGTTGAAGCTTTCTTT.

This clone was seen a handful of times. This chain uses TRBV5-1 with TRBJ1-1; 9 bases are shared with TRBD1. CDR1 and CDR2 from the germline V gene are SGHRS and YFSETQ. This CDR3 comprises 15 residues. Trimming cost V 3 bases and J 3 bases; bases outside gene matches: 6. The CDR3 bases are TGCGCCAGCAGCTCCTGGACAGGGGTGGACACTGAAGCTTTCTTT. It specifies CASSSWTGVDTEAFF. Combining the CDR3 with reference TRBV5-1 and TRBJ1-1 gives the whole variable domain KAGVTQTPRYLIKTRGQQVTLSCSPISGHRSVSWYQQTPGQGLQFLFEYFSETQRNKGNFPGRFSGRQFSNSRSEMNVSTLELGDSALYLCASSSWTGVDTEAFFGQGTRLTVV.

The V gene is TRBV7-6, the J gene TRBJ2-3; D may be TRBD2 (6 bases). This CDR3 region has 14 residues. The V gene lost 6 bases and the J gene lost 11 bases, with 21 bases spanning the gap. Germline CDR1 and CDR2: SGHVS and FNYEAQ. The DNA of the CDR3 is TGTGCCAGCAGACCCGCGGGGACGGAGGGTCGGCAGTATTTT. The encoded protein is CASRPAGTEGRQYF. The whole variable domain, filled in from reference TRBV7-6 and TRBJ2-3, reads GAGVSQSPRYKVTKRGQDVALRCDPISGHVSLYWYRQALGQGPEFLTYFNYEAQQDKSGLPNDRFSAERPEGSISTLTIQRTEQRDSAMYRCASRPAGTEGRQYFGPGTRLTVL.

The CDR3, as DNA: TGTGCCAGCAGCTTATCTACAGGGGCCTACTACGAGCAGTACTTC. Translated, it gives CASSLSTGAYYEQYF. The chain carries TRBV7-2 and TRBJ2-7; 7 nucleotides match TRBD1. This CDR3 contains 15 residues. The V and J ends lost 2 bases and 3 bases, in that order; junction bases with no gene match: 7. Looked up from germline, CDR1 is SGHTA and CDR2 is FQGNSA. The variable domain in full, with the rest retrieved from reference TRBV7-2 and TRBJ2-7, is GAGVSQSPSNKVTEKGKDVELRCDPISGHTALYWYRQSLGQGLEFLIYFQGNSAPDKSGLPSDRFSAERTGGSVSTLTIQRTQQEDSAVYLCASSLSTGAYYEQYFGPGTRLTVT.

The V and J genes are TRBV10-2 and TRBJ2-5; 7 nucleotides line up with TRBD2. This CDR3 is 14 amino acids long. Germline values: CDR1 WSHSY, CDR2 SAAADI. The ends lost 3 bases at V and 4 bases at J; junction bases unmatched: 5. The DNA for the CDR3 is TGCGCCAGCAGTGACGGGGGGAAGCGAGAGACCCAGTACTTC. This codes for CASSDGGKRETQYF.

V is TRBV9 and J is TRBJ2-7, with D uncertain. V dropped 0 bases and J dropped 0 bases, with 7 bases sitting between them. CDR1 SGDLS and CDR2 YYNGEE come from the germline V gene. The CDR3 has 14 residues. CDR3 sequence: CASSVGAVSYEQYF. For the CDR3, the DNA is TGTGCCAGCAGCGTAGGGGCAGTCTCCTACGAGCAGTACTTC.

This clone was seen a few times. This chain uses TRBV27 with TRBJ1-1; D might be TRBD1 (5 bases). V was cut by 2 bases and J by 4 bases, with 11 bases left in between. The CDR3 is made up of 14 amino acids. Germline V gives CDR1 MNHEY, CDR2 SMNVEV (reference sequence). The CDR3 DNA sequence: TGTGCCAGCAGTTTAAAAGGCAGGGCCACTGAAGCTTTCTTT. Its protein product is CASSLKGRATEAFF.

This clone was counted a single time. The CDR3, as DNA: TGTGCCAGCAGTAGGGGACTAGCTTACTCTACAATCAATGAGCAGTTCTTC. This encodes CASSRGLAYSTINEQFF. The genes are TRBV28 and TRBJ2-1, with 9 bases identical to TRBD2. The CDR3 has 17 residues. CDR1 and CDR2 from the germline V gene are MDHEN and SYDVKM. The trim removed 5 bases at V and 6 bases at J, leaving 14 bases unmatched.

V usage is TRBV6-4 and J usage is TRBJ2-7, with 10 bases identical to TRBD1. The trim removed 5 bases at V and 4 bases at J, leaving 5 bases unmatched. The CDR3 is 14 amino acids. Germline V gene sequence: CDR1 MRHNA, CDR2 SNTAGT. The CDR3 nucleotides read TGTGCCAGCAGTTCGACAGGGGGCGCGTACGAGCAGTACTTC. This gives the protein CASSSTGGAYEQYF.

The chain carries TRBV25-1 and TRBJ1-4; TRBD1 matches at 7 bases. J lost 4 bases, V lost 8 bases, and 7 bases had no gene match. The CDR3 contains 14 residues. Per germline, CDR1 MGHDK and CDR2 SYGVNS. Here the CDR3 DNA reads TGTGCCAGCCGTCGGGACAGCCTTAATGAAAAACTGTTTTTT. Amino acids: CASRRDSLNEKLFF. The full variable domain, completed using reference TRBV25-1 and TRBJ1-4, is EADIYQTPRYLVIGTGKKITLECSQTMGHDKMYWYQQDPGMELHLIHYSYGVNSTEKGDLSSESTVSRIRTEHFPLTLESARPSHTSQYLCASRRDSLNEKLFFGSGTQLSVL.

This clone was seen only a few times. The genes are TRBV7-9 and TRBJ1-4, with 12 bases matching TRBD1. The CDR3 has 13 amino acids. Germline values: CDR1 SEHNR, CDR2 FQNEAQ (reference sequence). The V segment lost 8 bases and the J segment 9 bases; nucleotides outside the gene matches: 4. CDR3 sequence: CASSGTGGQKLFF. The DNA of the CDR3 is TGTGCCAGCTCCGGGACAGGGGGCCAAAAACTGTTTTTT.

The rearrangement uses TRBV2 and TRBJ1-5; D is ambiguous. The CDR3 is 15 residues long. In germline, CDR1 is SNHLY, CDR2 FYNNEI. V was clipped by 5 bases and J by 0 bases, with 11 bases between them. The CDR3 sequence is CASSLALLSNQPQHF. In DNA, the CDR3 is TGTGCCAGCAGTTTAGCTCTACTTAGCAATCAGCCCCAGCATTTT.

The chain recombines TRBV19 with TRBJ1-5; the D is unclear. V was clipped by 7 bases and J by 3 bases, with 13 bases between them. From germline, CDR1 is LNHDA and CDR2 SQIVND (reference sequence). The CDR3 consists of 14 residues. The CDR3 is CASTPGSTNQPQHF. Here the CDR3 DNA reads TGTGCCAGTACCCCCGGGTCGACCAATCAGCCCCAGCATTTT.

J is TRBJ2-3 and V is TRBV7-3; D unresolved. Trimming cost V 2 bases and J 2 bases, with 8 bases left between them. Germline CDR1 and CDR2: SGHTA and FQGTGA. The CDR3 runs 14 residues. The CDR3 loop reads CASSLLGNTDTQYF. For the CDR3, the DNA is TGTGCCAGCAGCTTACTAGGAAACACAGATACGCAGTATTTT.

The V call is TRBV19, the J call TRBJ1-5; TRBD1 matches 8 bases. J was trimmed by 5 bases and V by 7 bases; bases with no gene match: 4. The CDR3 covers 13 residues. Looked up from germline, CDR1 is LNHDA and CDR2 is SQIVND (reference sequence). CDR3 sequence (DNA): TGTGCCAGTACCGACAGGGGCTATCAGCCCCAGCATTTT. It is translated as CASTDRGYQPQHF. Together with reference TRBV19 and TRBJ1-5, the CDR3 gives the full variable domain: DGGITQSPKYLFRKEGQNVTLSCEQNLNHDAMYWYRQDPGQGLRLIYYSQIVNDFQKGDIAEGYSVSREKKESFPLTVTSAQKNPTAFYLCASTDRGYQPQHFGDGTRLSIL.

This clone was counted a single time. V and J are TRBV5-1 and TRBJ2-1, with D possibly called TRBD1 or TRBD2 (11 bases each). From germline, CDR1 is SGHRS and CDR2 YFSETQ. With 2 bases removed from V and 4 bases from J, the gap between germline ends came to 37 bases. CDR3 length: 23 amino acids. Here the CDR3 DNA reads TGCGCCAGCAGCTTACCGGGACAGGGGGGCATCGCTAGCGGGAGGACCCTATACAATGAGCAGTTCTTC. As protein: CASSLPGQGGIASGRTLYNEQFF.

This clone came up once. The chain joins TRBV2 to TRBJ2-3; TRBD1 might be the D (5 bases). The germline CDR1 and CDR2 sequences are SNHLY and FYNNEI. The V gene lost 1 base and the J gene lost 5 bases, with 10 bases spanning the gap. CDR3 length equals 14 residues. The CDR3 nucleotides read TGTGCCAGCAGTGAAGGCCTAGGGGTAGATACGCAGTATTTT. Translating gives CASSEGLGVDTQYF.

The sample holds one count of this clone. The gene calls are TRBV29-1 and TRBJ1-1, with 8 bases identical to TRBD1. The CDR3 sequence is 13 residues long. Germline CDR1 reads SQVTM; CDR2 reads ANQGSEA. After removal of 8 bases from V and 1 base from J, the junction contained 6 bases not matched to a gene. This CDR3 reads CSSHRGENTEAFF. CDR3 DNA sequence: TGCAGCTCCCACAGGGGGGAGAACACTGAAGCTTTCTTT.

The chain is built from TRBV27 and TRBJ1-4; possibly TRBD1 for D (6 bases). V shed 1 base and J shed 8 bases, with 11 bases lying between them. The CDR3 is made up of 14 amino acids. CDR1 is MNHEY, CDR2 SMNVEV, per germline (reference sequence). The CDR3 region has the DNA TGTGCCAGCAGTTTATACCCAGGGGAGGAAAAACTGTTTTTT. Its protein product is CASSLYPGEEKLFF.

The chain recombines TRBV19 with TRBJ1-2; maybe TRBD1 (6 bases). This CDR3 contains 13 residues. The V and J ends lost 8 bases and 4 bases respectively, with 14 bases between them. The germline V gene encodes CDR1 LNHDA and CDR2 SQIVND (reference sequence). CDR3 sequence: CASREDRGYGYTF. The CDR3 bases are TGTGCCAGTCGCGAGGACAGAGGCTATGGCTACACCTTC.

This rearrangement joins TRBV5-6 to TRBJ1-1, with D unclear. The CDR3 runs to 12 residues. CDR1 is SGHDT, CDR2 YYEEEE, per germline. Trimming shortened V by 5 bases and J by 3 bases, and 8 bases separated the two germline ends. Here the CDR3 DNA reads TGTGCCAGCAGTCAGGATTACACTGAAGCTTTCTTT. Encoded protein: CASSQDYTEAFF. Complete variable domain (other parts from reference TRBV5-6 and TRBJ1-1): DAGVTQSPTHLIKTRGQQVTLRCSPKSGHDTVSWYQQALGQGPQFIFQYYEEEERQRGNFPDRFSGHQFPNYSSELNVNALLLGDSALYLCASSQDYTEAFFGQGTRLTVV.

The rearrangement links TRBV4-1 to TRBJ1-6; a possible D gene is TRBD1 (6 bases). The length of the CDR3 is 15 residues. V was trimmed by 1 base and J by 9 bases, leaving 13 bases between them. In germline, CDR1 is MGHRA, CDR2 YSYEKL. CDR3 residues: CASSQGTAISSPLHF. The CDR3 nucleotides are TGCGCCAGCAGCCAAGGGACAGCCATTAGTTCACCCCTCCACTTT.

The chain has TRBV6-6 and TRBJ2-7; 7 nucleotides agree with TRBD1. This CDR3 region has 14 residues. J was trimmed by 2 bases and V by 2 bases; bases with no gene match: 3. Germline V CDR1 and CDR2: MNHNY, SVGAGI (reference sequence). CDR3 nucleotides: TGTGCCAGCAGTTACGACAGGGCCCCCTACGAGCAGTACTTC. Translating it yields CASSYDRAPYEQYF.

This rearrangement joins TRBV7-9 to TRBJ1-5, with D unclear. This CDR3 contains 13 residues. The V end lost 4 bases, the J end lost 0 bases, and 4 bases lay between the germline ends. Germline V lookup: CDR1 SEHNR, CDR2 FQNEAQ (reference sequence). Written as DNA, the CDR3 is TGTGCCAGCAGCTCAGGTAGCAATCAGCCCCAGCATTTT. Translation: CASSSGSNQPQHF.

This clone was detected once. The chain links TRBV28 to TRBJ2-5; 9 nucleotides agree with TRBD1. The CDR3 has 16 residues. CDR1 and CDR2 from the germline V gene are MDHEN and SYDVKM. The junction had 7 bases not matched to a gene; V was cut back by 3 bases and J by 2 bases. CDR3 protein: CASSLVGQGPQETQYF. The CDR3 region has the DNA TGTGCCAGCAGTTTGGTGGGACAGGGTCCGCAAGAGACCCAGTACTTC.

The chain couples TRBV5-1 to TRBJ1-2; 8 bases align to TRBD1. Germline CDR1 is SGHRS and CDR2 is YFSETQ. The CDR3 has 16 amino acids. V trimming: 4 bases; J trimming: 7 bases; junction bases outside the gene matches: 15. CDR3 residues: CASSRTDQGAPGGYTF. CDR3 coding DNA: TGCGCCAGCAGCCGGACAGACCAGGGGGCCCCCGGTGGCTACACCTTC. Combining the CDR3 with reference TRBV5-1 and TRBJ1-2 gives the whole variable domain KAGVTQTPRYLIKTRGQQVTLSCSPISGHRSVSWYQQTPGQGLQFLFEYFSETQRNKGNFPGRFSGRQFSNSRSEMNVSTLELGDSALYLCASSRTDQGAPGGYTFGSGTRLTVV.

V usage is TRBV6-9 and J usage is TRBJ2-7; a weak D match, TRBD1 (7 bases). CDR1 and CDR2 from the germline V gene are MNHGY and SVAAGI. Trimming cost V 1 base and J 0 bases, with 13 bases left between them. The CDR3 totals 16 residues. The CDR3 DNA is TGTGCCAGCAGTTATTGGAGACAGGGACTCTCCTACGAGCAGTACTTC. Translated, it gives CASSYWRQGLSYEQYF.

The CDR3, as DNA: TGCGCCAGCAGCCAAGAAGGGAGGCGGGGGTATGGCTACACCTTC. It specifies CASSQEGRRGYGYTF. This chain links TRBV4-1 with TRBJ1-2; D is perhaps TRBD1 (5 bases). CDR3 length: 15 amino acids. V was clipped by 0 bases and J by 5 bases, with 13 bases between them. Germline CDR1 reads MGHRA; CDR2 reads YSYEKL.

The chain carries TRBV29-1 and TRBJ2-7; weak D call: TRBD2 (6 bases). Trimming removed 7 bases at V and 3 bases at J, with 16 bases between. Germline assignment: CDR1 SQVTM and CDR2 ANQGSEA. CDR3 size: 13 residues. This CDR3 is CSAIPGGFYEQYF. Written as DNA, the CDR3 is TGCAGCGCAATTCCCGGGGGTTTCTACGAGCAGTACTTC.